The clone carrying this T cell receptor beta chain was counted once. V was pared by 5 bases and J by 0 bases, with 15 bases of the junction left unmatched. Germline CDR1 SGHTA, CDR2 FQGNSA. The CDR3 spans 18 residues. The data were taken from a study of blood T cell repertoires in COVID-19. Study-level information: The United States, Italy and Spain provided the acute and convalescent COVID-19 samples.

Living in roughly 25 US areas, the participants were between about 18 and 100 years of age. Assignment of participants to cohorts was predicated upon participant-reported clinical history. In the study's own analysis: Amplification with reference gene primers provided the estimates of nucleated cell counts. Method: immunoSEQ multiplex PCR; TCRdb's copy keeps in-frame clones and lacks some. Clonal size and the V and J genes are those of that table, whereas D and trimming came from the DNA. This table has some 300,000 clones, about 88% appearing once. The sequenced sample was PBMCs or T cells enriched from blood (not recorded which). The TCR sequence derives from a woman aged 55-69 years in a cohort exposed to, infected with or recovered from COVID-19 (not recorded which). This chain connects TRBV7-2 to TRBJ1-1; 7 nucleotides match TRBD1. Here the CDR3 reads CASSPTGQAIGLNTEAFF. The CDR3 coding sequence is TGTGCCAGCAGCCCTACCGGACAGGCGATCGGACTGAACACTGAAGCTTTCTTT.